This is a list of T cell receptor beta chains from one sample in a study of blood T cells in healthy people across ages. Using its own MiXCR run on the 5' RACE reads, TCRdb lists one record per CDR3 protein. Seen here are some 900,000 distinct CDR3 sequences, around 26% observed once, and the top ten hold roughly a sixth. The sample was blood. The source of these receptors is a woman over 75 in good health. Both conserved end residues are trimmed from each CDR3.

v_call,j_call,cdr3_aa
TRBV5-4,TRBJ2-3,ASRKRGTDTQY
TRBV20-1,TRBJ1-2,SAYDRVNYGYT
TRBV4-3,TRBJ1-4,ASTPSKGEKLF
TRBV24-1,TRBJ1-5,ATSEQGGNQPQH
TRBV7-9,TRBJ2-5,ASSPMQGKETQY
TRBV11-2,TRBJ2-1,ASSYPGLGLF
TRBV12-3/TRBV12-4,TRBJ2-3,ASRSPGLYIDAQY
TRBV20-1,TRBJ2-3,SAPSGGAGTDTQY
TRBV4-3,TRBJ1-1,ASSQGHWNTEAF
TRBV5-1,TRBJ2-2,ASSLTVLPSANTGELF
TRBV11-2,TRBJ1-5,ASSSHVEGTIGSNQPQH
TRBV19,.,ASSIDGTGHNEQY
TRBV7-9,TRBJ1-2,ASSLGAGTEEGGYT
TRBV6-5,TRBJ2-3,ASSSPSGATDTQY
TRBV4-2,TRBJ1-2,ASSQDVRAAGYT
TRBV5-1,TRBJ1-2,ASSETGLRSYGYT
TRBV27,TRBJ1-2,ASSLSPQLFYGYT
TRBV7-9,TRBJ1-2,ASSYTGDYYGYT
TRBV7-2,TRBJ2-3,ASSFSWGGADTQY
TRBV7-2,TRBJ2-5,ASSLGTFKETQY
TRBV7-8,TRBJ1-2,ASSLGSLYGYT
TRBV6-1,TRBJ1-2,ASRSTGGEGGYT
TRBV2,TRBJ1-4,ASSDVGEANEKLF
TRBV6-6,TRBJ1-1,ASSIQGSRNTEAF
TRBV4-1,TRBJ2-7,ASSPTDGSRSYEQY
TRBV5-1,TRBJ2-3,ASSPGLAGVSTDTQY
TRBV15,TRBJ1-4,ATSRALGEKLF
TRBV7-2,TRBJ2-2,ASGVPYPNTGELF
TRBV7-9,TRBJ1-4,TSSLPAGDNEKLF
TRBV7-2,TRBJ2-1,ASSLIAGGLPPNYNEQF
TRBV20-1,TRBJ2-3,SARAPGSADTQY